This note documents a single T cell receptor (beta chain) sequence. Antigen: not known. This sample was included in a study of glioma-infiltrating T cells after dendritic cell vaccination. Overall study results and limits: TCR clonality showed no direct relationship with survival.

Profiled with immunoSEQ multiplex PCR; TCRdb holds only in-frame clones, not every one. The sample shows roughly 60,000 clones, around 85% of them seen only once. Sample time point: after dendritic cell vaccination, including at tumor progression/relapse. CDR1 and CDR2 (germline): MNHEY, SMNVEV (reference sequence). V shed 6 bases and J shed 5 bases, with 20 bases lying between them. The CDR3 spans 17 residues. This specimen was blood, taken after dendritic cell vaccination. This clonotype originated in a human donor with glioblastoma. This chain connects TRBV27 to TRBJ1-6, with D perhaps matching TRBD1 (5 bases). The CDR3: CASRDEGPGGHNSPLHF. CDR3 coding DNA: TGTGCCAGCAGGGACGAAGGGCCGGGGGGACATAATTCACCCCTCCACTTT.